A single sample is the source of the 18 T cell receptor beta chains below, sequenced in a study of OX40 agonist ivuxolimab in advanced cancers. Repertoires were generated with immunoSEQ multiplex PCR, while TCRdb's copy carries only in-frame clones and drops some. The sample includes around 84,000 clones, approximately 89% of them seen just once. Sample: CD4+ or CD8+ T cells sorted from blood, taken in a trial of the OX40 agonist ivuxolimab. These receptors were taken from an adult with an advanced solid tumor such as melanoma, head and neck, liver or kidney cancer.

The V call is TRBV30, the J call TRBJ1-4, with 9 bases fitting TRBD1. V lost 0 bases, J lost 8 bases, and 4 bases stayed unmatched. Germline lookup yields CDR1 GTSNPN and CDR2 SVGIG (reference sequence). This CDR3 is built from 14 residues. The CDR3 DNA sequence: TGTGCCTGGAGTGTAGGGGACAGGGTCGAAAAACTGTTTTTT. Its protein product is CAWSVGDRVEKLFF.

This chain connects TRBV5-4 to TRBJ2-5; 11 bases are a match to TRBD2. The V gene's germline CDR1 is SGHNT and CDR2 YYREEE (reference sequence). J gave up 5 bases and V 1 base, and 7 bases lay outside the gene matches. The CDR3 runs 16 residues. As DNA, the CDR3 is TGTGCCAGCAGCTTGCCCTTAGCGGGGGGGCCGGAGACCCAGTACTTC. Protein sequence: CASSLPLAGGPETQYF.

This chain uses TRBV29-1 with TRBJ2-7; D gene ambiguous. CDR3 length: 11 residues. Germline lookup yields CDR1 SQVTM and CDR2 ANQGSEA. Trimming left V 2 bases short and J 6 bases short, with 8 bases between. The CDR3 region has the DNA TGCAGCGTTGAAACCGGGTTCGAGCAGTACTTC. It encodes CSVETGFEQYF.

The chain employs TRBV11-2 and TRBJ2-3; a weak D match, TRBD2 (6 bases). CDR1 and CDR2 from the germline V gene are SGHAT and FQNNGV. The CDR3 covers 17 residues. Trimming took 0 bases from V and 1 from J, leaving 14 bases between them. The CDR3 loop is CASSLEALASRTDTQYF. DNA of the CDR3: TGTGCCAGCAGCTTAGAGGCACTAGCATCCCGCACAGATACGCAGTATTTT.

The V gene is TRBV29-1, the J gene TRBJ2-5, with TRBD1 matching 7 bases. V dropped 5 bases and J dropped 2; count of bases not matched to a gene: 8. The germline V gene has CDR1 SQVTM and CDR2 ANQGSEA. The length of the CDR3 is 14 residues. The CDR3 coding sequence is TGCAGCGTTCAAGGACAGGTTCCTCAAGAGACCCAGTACTTC. Amino acid sequence: CSVQGQVPQETQYF. The whole variable domain, filled in from reference TRBV29-1 and TRBJ2-5, reads SAVISQKPSRDICQRGTSLTIQCQVDSQVTMMFWYRQQPGQSLTLIATANQGSEATYESGFVIDKFPISRPNLTFSTLTVSNMSPEDSSIYLCSVQGQVPQETQYFGPGTRLLVL.

The chain has TRBV5-1 and TRBJ2-5, with a tentative D call TRBD1 (6 bases). The CDR3 loop spans 13 amino acids. The ends were cut back, 4 bases at V and 5 bases at J, with 12 bases in the middle. The germline V gene encodes CDR1 SGHRS and CDR2 YFSETQ. CDR3 protein: CASSTGFGETQYF. For the CDR3, the DNA is TGCGCCAGCAGCACAGGGTTCGGGGAGACCCAGTACTTC.

The chain carries TRBV6-6 and TRBJ2-1; TRBD2 might be the D (6 bases). The CDR3 sequence is 15 residues long. Trimming shortened V by 5 bases and J by 5 bases, and 16 bases separated the two germline ends. Per the germline V gene, CDR1 is MNHNY and CDR2 is SVGAGI (reference sequence). The CDR3, as DNA: TGTGCCAGCAGTCCCCGGAGAGCGGGTGACAATGAGCAGTTCTTC. Its protein is CASSPRRAGDNEQFF.

V usage is TRBV7-2 and J usage is TRBJ2-5; D gene unclear. The CDR3 consists of 15 residues. With 1 base removed from V and 3 bases from J, the gap between germline ends came to 12 bases. The germline CDR1 and CDR2 sequences are SGHTA and FQGNSA. The CDR3 DNA follows: TGTGCCAGCAGCTTAGAGTTTAATTTCGAAGAGACCCAGTACTTC. It translates to CASSLEFNFEETQYF. Based on the CDR3 plus reference TRBV7-2 and TRBJ2-5, the full variable domain is GAGVSQSPSNKVTEKGKDVELRCDPISGHTALYWYRQSLGQGLEFLIYFQGNSAPDKSGLPSDRFSAERTGGSVSTLTIQRTQQEDSAVYLCASSLEFNFEETQYFGPGTRLLVL.

The rearrangement joins TRBV7-3 to TRBJ2-5, with TRBD2 matching over 10 bases. V lost 5 bases, J lost 1 base, and 7 bases stayed unmatched. Germline CDR1 reads SGHTA; CDR2 reads FQGTGA. This CDR3 comprises 16 residues. In nucleotides, the CDR3 is TGTGCCAGCAGCCCCCTAGCGGGGGAGACCCAAGAGACCCAGTACTTC. This encodes CASSPLAGETQETQYF.

The genes are TRBV9 and TRBJ2-3; D gene ambiguous. CDR3 length: 15 amino acids. Trimming removed 0 bases at V and 6 bases at J, with 14 bases between. Germline V CDR1 and CDR2: SGDLS, YYNGEE. The DNA of the CDR3 is TGTGCCAGCAGCGTAGTAGGAATAGCCGCGGATACGCAGTATTTT. It yields the protein CASSVVGIAADTQYF.

The chain's CDR3 is CASKGSRGEPLNTEAFF. DNA for the CDR3: TGTGCCAGTAAGGGAAGTCGGGGGGAACCTTTGAACACTGAAGCTTTCTTT. J is TRBJ1-1 and V is TRBV19; maybe TRBD1 (5 bases). CDR1 LNHDA and CDR2 SQIVND come from the germline V gene (reference sequence). The CDR3 has 17 amino acids. Trimming pared 7 bases from V and 0 bases from J, leaving 21 bases between. The complete variable domain, with remaining parts taken from reference TRBV19 and TRBJ1-1, reads DGGITQSPKYLFRKEGQNVTLSCEQNLNHDAMYWYRQDPGQGLRLIYYSQIVNDFQKGDIAEGYSVSREKKESFPLTVTSAQKNPTAFYLCASKGSRGEPLNTEAFFGQGTRLTVV.

The chain joins TRBV30 to TRBJ1-1; D remains ambiguous. There are 10 residues in the CDR3. CDR1 is GTSNPN and CDR2 is SVGIG in the germline V gene (reference sequence). The V gene lost 1 base and the J gene lost 8 bases, with 5 bases spanning the gap. CDR3 DNA sequence: TGTGCCTGGAGTGGCCGGGAAGCTTTCTTT. Protein sequence: CAWSGREAFF.

J is TRBJ1-6 and V is TRBV7-2; D is undetermined. The germline V gene has CDR1 SGHTA and CDR2 FQGNSA. This CDR3 is 14 amino acids long. The V end was cut by 1 base, the J end by 6 bases, with 7 bases between. CDR3 sequence: CASSLGRANSPLHF. The CDR3 DNA reads TGTGCCAGCAGCTTAGGGCGGGCTAATTCACCCCTCCACTTT.

The V and J genes are TRBV29-1 and TRBJ2-3, with D tentatively TRBD2 (5 bases). The CDR3 is made up of 12 amino acids. Between the trimmed V and J ends, which lost 3 bases and 2 bases, there was a span of 6 bases. Germline assignment: CDR1 SQVTM and CDR2 ANQGSEA. CDR3 protein: CSVDGLTDTQYF. CDR3 nucleotides: TGCAGCGTTGATGGACTCACAGATACGCAGTATTTT.

J is TRBJ2-7 and V is TRBV5-4, with a tentative D call TRBD1 (6 bases). V lost 4 bases and J 3 bases, leaving 17 bases between the germline ends. Germline V gene data show CDR1 as SGHNT and CDR2 as YYREEE (reference sequence). The CDR3 has 15 residues. CDR3: CASSPGGRGNYEQYF. CDR3 in DNA: TGTGCCAGCAGCCCCGGCGGTAGGGGGAACTACGAGCAGTACTTC.

This chain joins TRBV27 and TRBJ1-4; tentative D call: TRBD1 (5 bases). CDR3 size: 14 residues. Trimming stripped 4 bases from V and 7 bases from J, with 13 bases between. Germline loops: CDR1 MNHEY, CDR2 SMNVEV (reference sequence). The CDR3 is CASSSLGGSEKLFF. The CDR3 bases are TGTGCCAGCAGTTCCCTGGGGGGAAGTGAAAAACTGTTTTTT.

The V and J genes are TRBV30 and TRBJ1-6, with TRBD1 matching 7 bases. Losses at the gene ends were 4 bases for V and 10 bases for J; bases not matched to a gene: 10. The CDR3 totals 14 residues. CDR1 GTSNPN and CDR2 SVGIG come from the germline V gene (reference sequence). The CDR3 loop is CAWNNPGQESPLHF. DNA for the CDR3: TGTGCCTGGAACAATCCAGGACAGGAATCACCCCTCCACTTT.

The chain links TRBV28 to TRBJ2-7; D is possibly TRBD1 or TRBD2 (5 bases each). The CDR3 length is 15 residues. The germline CDR1 and CDR2 sequences are MDHEN and SYDVKM. Trimming took 6 bases from V and 5 from J, leaving 20 bases between them. The CDR3 region is CASRARGRLWNEQYF. CDR3 DNA: TGTGCCAGCAGGGCCCGGGGCAGGTTGTGGAACGAGCAGTACTTC.